Each of the 10 T cell receptor beta chains below was sequenced from the same sample in a study of blood T cell repertoires in COVID-19. Only in-frame clones appear in the TCRdb table, and some are missing; sequencing was by immunoSEQ multiplex PCR. This sample has approximately 500,000 clones, with nearly 90% found just once. The specimen was peripheral blood. Receptors originate from a man younger than 30 with COVID-19, enrolled during active disease.

The V and J genes are TRBV3-1 (or the pseudogene TRBV3-2) and TRBJ2-5, with 9 bases lining up with TRBD2. This CDR3 region has 17 residues. Germline CDR1 LGHDT, CDR2 YNNKEL (reference sequence). Trimming at V came to 1 base and at J to 4 bases, leaving 10 bases not matched to a gene. CDR3 in DNA: TGTGCCAGCAGCCAAGGTGAAACCGGGACTAGCCGAGAGACCCAGTACTTC. Translated: CASSQGETGTSRETQYF.

A few counts support this clone. This rearrangement joins TRBV7-9 to TRBJ1-1; a possible D gene is TRBD1 (5 bases). CDR3 length: 14 residues. The ends were cut back, 0 bases at V and 3 bases at J, with 8 bases in the middle. The germline V gene has CDR1 SEHNR and CDR2 FQNEAQ (reference sequence). CDR3 protein: CASSLAAGHTEAFF. CDR3 bases: TGTGCCAGCAGCTTAGCCGCAGGGCACACTGAAGCTTTCTTT.

The rearrangement links TRBV6-5 to TRBJ1-2, with 8 positions matching TRBD1. The germline V gene has CDR1 MNHEY and CDR2 SVGAGI. V was clipped by 6 bases and J by 3 bases; unmatched bases: 9. The CDR3 has 15 amino acids. As DNA, the CDR3 is TGTGCCAGCAGGACACGGACAGGGAACGACTATGGCTACACCTTC. Amino acid sequence: CASRTRTGNDYGYTF.

J is TRBJ2-1 and V is TRBV24-1; D is uncertain. The CDR3 length is 15 residues. Germline V gives CDR1 KGHDR, CDR2 SFDVKD. With 4 bases removed from V and 4 bases from J, the gap between germline ends came to 13 bases. CDR3 amino acids: CATSDPTSPYNEQFF. The CDR3, as DNA: TGTGCCACCAGTGACCCGACAAGCCCTTACAATGAGCAGTTCTTC.

This clone was counted once. The rearrangement joins TRBV6-5 to TRBJ2-3; 8 nucleotides agree with TRBD1. This CDR3 has 15 residues. The germline CDR1 and CDR2 sequences are MNHEY and SVGAGI. Trimming at V came to 5 bases and at J to 2 bases, leaving 6 bases not matched to a gene. The CDR3 nucleotides are TGTGCCAGCAGTCCCCGGGACAGGTACACAGATACGCAGTATTTT. This codes for CASSPRDRYTDTQYF.

The chain has TRBV19 and TRBJ1-3, with 8 nucleotides matching TRBD1. The CDR3 runs to 16 residues. Germline CDR1 is LNHDA and CDR2 is SQIVND (reference sequence). Unmatched junction bases numbered 11, after V lost 6 bases and J lost 4 bases. The CDR3 coding sequence is TGTGCCAGTAGCGTTGCCCAGGGGGCGACCGGAAACACCATATATTTT. It translates to CASSVAQGATGNTIYF.

V usage is TRBV9 and J usage is TRBJ2-2, with 10 bases identical to TRBD2. Germline CDR1 SGDLS, CDR2 YYNGEE. After removal of 3 bases from V and 6 bases from J, the junction contained 8 bases not matched to a gene. There are 16 residues in the CDR3. CDR3 residues: CASSAPRAGGAGELFF. The CDR3 bases are TGTGCCAGCAGCGCCCCCCGAGCGGGAGGGGCCGGGGAGCTGTTTTTT.

The chain recombines TRBV15 with TRBJ2-1; 12 nucleotides match TRBD1. V shed 4 bases and J 8 bases; nucleotides not matched to a gene: 6. Germline-derived CDR1 and CDR2 are LNHNV and YYDKDF (reference sequence). The CDR3 sequence is 15 residues long. The chain's CDR3 is CATSNRDRGPDEQFF. The CDR3 DNA reads as TGTGCCACCAGCAATCGGGACAGGGGGCCGGATGAGCAGTTCTTC.

This chain joins TRBV3-1 (or the pseudogene TRBV3-2) and TRBJ1-6; 8 bases align to TRBD1. The CDR3 has 14 residues. Germline V lookup: CDR1 LGHDT, CDR2 YNNKEL (reference sequence). Trimming at V came to 0 bases and at J to 8 bases, leaving 0 bases not matched to a gene. The CDR3 spells CASSQETGDSPLHF. CDR3 bases: TGTGCCAGCAGCCAAGAGACAGGGGATTCACCCCTCCACTTT.

The chain links TRBV19 to TRBJ1-5, with 8 positions matching TRBD1. CDR1 LNHDA and CDR2 SQIVND come from the germline V gene (reference sequence). This CDR3 is built from 15 residues. Germline trimming cut 7 bases from V and 6 bases from J; bases unmatched to any gene: 11. This CDR3 is CASTQTQGAGQPQHF. For the CDR3, the DNA is TGTGCCAGTACTCAGACGCAGGGGGCGGGTCAGCCCCAGCATTTT.